This passage covers 29 T cell receptor beta chains from one sample sequenced in a study of cytomegalovirus exposure and HLA in healthy donors. This PCR relied on a set of 60 Vbeta primers and 13 Jbeta primers. Some clones are missing from TCRdb's copy, which holds only in-frame ones; the method was immunoSEQ multiplex PCR. The data show hundreds of thousands of clones, around four fifths seen once. Sequences were obtained from PBMCs. All receptors come from a boy aged 2 to 10 in good health and CMV-seronegative.

This clone was seen more than once but under ten times. The rearrangement links TRBV5-1 to TRBJ2-2; D gene uncertain. The CDR3 loop spans 13 amino acids. CDR1 is SGHRS and CDR2 is YFSETQ in the germline V gene. Trimming pared 3 bases from V and 2 bases from J, leaving 5 bases between. CDR3 coding DNA: TGCGCCAGCAGCTCGTTAAACACCGGGGAGCTGTTTTTT. It specifies CASSSLNTGELFF. The full variable domain, in which reference TRBV5-1 and TRBJ2-2 provide the parts outside the CDR3, is KAGVTQTPRYLIKTRGQQVTLSCSPISGHRSVSWYQQTPGQGLQFLFEYFSETQRNKGNFPGRFSGRQFSNSRSEMNVSTLELGDSALYLCASSSLNTGELFFGEGSRLTVL.

The rearrangement joins TRBV6-6 to TRBJ2-7; 9 nucleotides align to TRBD1. With V trimmed by 4 bases and J by 5 bases, 9 bases remained unmatched. CDR3 length: 15 residues. The V gene's germline CDR1 is MNHNY and CDR2 SVGAGI (reference sequence). The CDR3, as DNA: TGTGCCAGCAGTTCTCCGGGACAGGGAGTCCACGAGCAGTACTTC. Residues: CASSSPGQGVHEQYF.

The chain has TRBV7-3 and TRBJ2-5; possibly TRBD2 for D (6 bases). The V end was cut by 5 bases, the J end by 0 bases, with 16 bases between. Germline-derived CDR1 and CDR2 are SGHTA and FQGTGA. The CDR3 covers 16 residues. CDR3 nucleotides: TGTGCCAGCAGCCCGAGGGGCGGGGCGTACCAAGAGACCCAGTACTTC. Amino acids: CASSPRGGAYQETQYF.

This clone was counted a single time. The genes are TRBV2 and TRBJ2-3; D is possibly TRBD2 (5 bases). V lost 8 bases, J lost 1 base, and 16 bases lay in between. CDR1 and CDR2 from the germline V gene are SNHLY and FYNNEI. The CDR3 covers 15 residues. CDR3 loop: CASFGLIGRTDTQYF. As DNA, the CDR3 is TGTGCCAGCTTCGGACTTATAGGGCGCACAGATACGCAGTATTTT.

This clone was recorded only once. V usage is TRBV4-2 and J usage is TRBJ2-7; 11 nucleotides agree with TRBD1. The germline V gene encodes CDR1 LGHNA and CDR2 YNFKEQ. The CDR3 has 17 amino acids. V trimming: 0 bases; J trimming: 3 bases; junction bases outside the gene matches: 7. CDR3 DNA: TGTGCCAGCAGCCAAGATCTTGTGGGACAGGGGGACTACGAGCAGTACTTC. Residues: CASSQDLVGQGDYEQYF.

This clone is a singleton in its sample. The gene calls are TRBV6-5 and TRBJ2-5; unclear D gene. Trimming left V 6 bases short and J 0 bases short, with 11 bases between. The CDR3 has 14 residues. Germline V gene sequence: CDR1 MNHEY, CDR2 SVGAGI. The CDR3 nucleotides read TGTGCCAGCAGCCCAGCCAGGTACCAAGAGACCCAGTACTTC. This encodes CASSPARYQETQYF.

This clone has just one count. This rearrangement joins TRBV19 to TRBJ2-1; TRBD2 aligns across 8 bases. Germline CDR1 is LNHDA and CDR2 is SQIVND (reference sequence). With V trimmed by 3 bases and J by 6 bases, 7 bases remained unmatched. CDR3 length: 15 amino acids. The CDR3 DNA reads TGTGCCAGTAGTATTGGGACTAGAAGCGGCAATGAGCAGTTCTTC. This translates into CASSIGTRSGNEQFF.

V usage is TRBV30 and J usage is TRBJ2-5; TRBD2 might be the D (6 bases). V lost 5 bases to trimming and J lost 2 bases, with 12 bases between them. The germline V gene encodes CDR1 GTSNPN and CDR2 SVGIG (reference sequence). The CDR3 loop spans 13 amino acids. CDR3 sequence: CAWGGSRQETQYF. The CDR3 DNA reads TGTGCCTGGGGGGGGAGCCGGCAAGAGACCCAGTACTTC.

This sequence joins TRBV27 and TRBJ2-1; the D gene is possibly TRBD1 (6 bases). Germline CDR1 reads MNHEY; CDR2 reads SMNVEV (reference sequence). The CDR3 runs to 13 residues. Trimming shortened V by 5 bases and J by 9 bases, and 14 bases separated the two germline ends. The CDR3 DNA follows: TGTGCCAGCAGTGCCAACAGGGACCGTGAGCAGTTCTTC. Protein sequence: CASSANRDREQFF.

CDR3 DNA sequence: TGTGCCAGCAGCGGACAGCCACAATATGGCTACACCTTC. Translated, it gives CASSGQPQYGYTF. The chain recombines TRBV9 with TRBJ1-2, with D tentatively TRBD1 (5 bases). The CDR3 covers 13 residues. Trimming left V 3 bases short and J 5 bases short, with 11 bases between. The germline gives CDR1 SGDLS, CDR2 YYNGEE.

This clone is a singleton in its sample. The chain couples TRBV2 to TRBJ2-4, with D possibly matching TRBD2 (6 bases). Germline loops: CDR1 SNHLY, CDR2 FYNNEI. Trimming took off 4 bases at V and 16 bases at J, with 14 bases between the two ends. This CDR3 is 11 amino acids long. DNA for the CDR3: TGTGCCAGCAGTGGGGAGGTTGAGGGATACTTC. As protein: CASSGEVEGYF.

This chain uses TRBV6-5 with TRBJ1-2, with D unclear. CDR3 length: 13 amino acids. Germline CDR1 reads MNHEY; CDR2 reads SVGAGI. Deletions cut 6 bases from V and 3 bases from J, with 11 bases between. The chain's CDR3 is CASSRTEHYGYTF. The CDR3 nucleotides are TGTGCCAGCAGCCGGACTGAGCACTATGGCTACACCTTC.

The V call is TRBV30, the J call TRBJ2-3, with D possibly matching TRBD2 (5 bases). The CDR3 length is 17 residues. Trimming removed 0 bases at V and 2 bases at J, with 18 bases between. Germline CDR1 GTSNPN, CDR2 SVGIG (reference sequence). The CDR3 here is CAWSVFLAPGPTDTQYF. CDR3 DNA: TGTGCCTGGAGTGTATTCCTAGCACCAGGACCCACAGATACGCAGTATTTT. Drawing the rest from reference TRBV30 and TRBJ2-3, the complete variable domain is SQTIHQWPATLVQPVGSPLSLECTVEGTSNPNLYWYRQAAGRGLQLLFYSVGIGQISSEVPQNLSASRPQDRQFILSSKKLLLSDSGFYLCAWSVFLAPGPTDTQYFGPGTRLTVL.

The gene calls are TRBV18 and TRBJ1-2, with D possibly TRBD1 on 6 matching bases. The CDR3 runs to 13 residues. CDR1 and CDR2 from the germline V gene are KGHSH and LQKENI. Trimming left V 4 bases short and J 2 bases short, with 8 bases between. The CDR3 coding sequence is TGTGCCAGCTCACGTACAGGGAACTATGGCTACACCTTC. Translating it yields CASSRTGNYGYTF.

The chain carries TRBV29-1 and TRBJ2-7; 7 nucleotides match TRBD2. CDR1 is SQVTM and CDR2 is ANQGSEA in the germline V gene. The CDR3 is made up of 16 amino acids. The trim removed 0 bases at V and 3 bases at J, leaving 11 bases unmatched. In nucleotides, the CDR3 is TGCAGCGTTGAAGATGGGGCGGTGGGAGGGTTCTACGAGCAGTACTTC. The encoded protein is CSVEDGAVGGFYEQYF.

This clone has a handful of counts. The J gene is TRBJ2-7, the V gene TRBV2; D unclear. The CDR3 is 13 residues long. Germline loops: CDR1 SNHLY, CDR2 FYNNEI. Deletions cut 1 base from V and 1 base from J, with 5 bases between. CDR3 DNA sequence: TGTGCCAGCAGTGAAGTTAATTCCTACGAGCAGTACTTC. Translating gives CASSEVNSYEQYF. The full variable domain, in which reference TRBV2 and TRBJ2-7 provide the parts outside the CDR3, is EPEVTQTPSHQVTQMGQEVILRCVPISNHLYFYWYRQILGQKVEFLVSFYNNEISEKSEIFDDQFSVERPDGSNFTLKIRSTKLEDSAMYFCASSEVNSYEQYFGPGTRLTVT.

The table lists this clone with a count of one. The gene calls are TRBV7-9 and TRBJ2-1, with 9 bases that match TRBD2. The CDR3 contains 18 residues. Germline CDR1 and CDR2: SEHNR and FQNEAQ (reference sequence). Trimming at V came to 1 base and at J to 5 bases, leaving 12 bases not matched to a gene. Here the CDR3 reads CASSLVSWLAGLNNEQFF. DNA for the CDR3: TGTGCCAGCAGCTTAGTGAGTTGGCTAGCGGGACTAAACAATGAGCAGTTCTTC.

The chain is built from TRBV6-5 and TRBJ2-1, with D possibly TRBD2 on 7 matching bases. This CDR3 is built from 12 residues. CDR1 MNHEY and CDR2 SVGAGI come from the germline V gene. V lost 8 bases and J lost 9, with 14 bases in between. Here the CDR3 DNA reads TGTGCCAGCGGGAGGGGGGGAATTGAGCAGTTCTTC. Translated, it gives CASGRGGIEQFF.

The chain is built from TRBV30 and TRBJ2-7; the D is unclear. CDR1 is GTSNPN and CDR2 is SVGIG in the germline V gene (reference sequence). The CDR3 runs to 13 residues. The V end lost 4 bases, the J end lost 2 bases, and 12 bases lay between the germline ends. The CDR3 coding sequence is TGTGCCTGGAACCAGGCCTCACCCTACGAGCAGTACTTC. This encodes CAWNQASPYEQYF. The full variable domain, completed using reference TRBV30 and TRBJ2-7, is SQTIHQWPATLVQPVGSPLSLECTVEGTSNPNLYWYRQAAGRGLQLLFYSVGIGQISSEVPQNLSASRPQDRQFILSSKKLLLSDSGFYLCAWNQASPYEQYFGPGTRLTVT.

The V gene is TRBV9, the J gene TRBJ1-1; D may be TRBD1 (6 bases). The V end lost 0 bases, the J end lost 4 bases, and 13 bases lay between the germline ends. Germline V gives CDR1 SGDLS, CDR2 YYNGEE. The CDR3 runs 15 residues. CDR3 region: CASSVVDIGGTEAFF. CDR3 sequence (DNA): TGTGCCAGCAGCGTAGTAGATATAGGGGGCACTGAAGCTTTCTTT.

This chain links TRBV5-6 with TRBJ2-7; 8 bases line up with TRBD1. Looked up from germline, CDR1 is SGHDT and CDR2 is YYEEEE. V was pared by 3 bases and J by 4 bases, with 6 bases of the junction left unmatched. The length of the CDR3 is 14 residues. For the CDR3, the DNA is TGTGCCAGCAGCTGGAGGGGACAGGCATACGAGCAGTACTTC. It is translated as CASSWRGQAYEQYF.

The genes are TRBV4-1 and TRBJ2-7; 8 bases fit TRBD1. In germline, CDR1 is MGHRA, CDR2 YSYEKL. The ends lost 3 bases at V and 2 bases at J; junction bases unmatched: 9. The CDR3 runs 16 residues. CDR3 sequence (DNA): TGCGCCAGCAGCCAGTCAGGGAGGACAGGGCCCTACGAGCAGTACTTC. Translating it yields CASSQSGRTGPYEQYF.

This sequence joins TRBV2 and TRBJ2-2; possible D gene TRBD1, 5 bases. V lost 6 bases and J lost 1, with 6 bases in between. The germline CDR1 and CDR2 sequences are SNHLY and FYNNEI. This CDR3 comprises 13 residues. CDR3 sequence (DNA): TGTGCCAGCAGAGACAGGAACACCGGGGAGCTGTTTTTT. This encodes CASRDRNTGELFF.

This sequence joins TRBV30 and TRBJ1-2; possible D gene TRBD1, 6 bases. The CDR3 covers 14 residues. Per germline, CDR1 GTSNPN and CDR2 SVGIG (reference sequence). V was trimmed by 0 bases and J by 8 bases, leaving 16 bases between them. This chain's CDR3 is CAWSVVGAVGGYTF. The DNA for the CDR3 is TGTGCCTGGAGTGTAGTGGGGGCCGTTGGGGGCTACACCTTC.

The chain has TRBV27 and TRBJ1-1, with TRBD1 matching over 7 bases. V lost 4 bases to trimming and J lost 5 bases; unmatched junction nucleotides: 10. The CDR3 runs 15 residues. Germline V CDR1 and CDR2: MNHEY, SMNVEV (reference sequence). The CDR3 DNA sequence: TGTGCCAGCAGTTATTCGGCAGGGGGAAAGACTGAAGCTTTCTTT. This gives the protein CASSYSAGGKTEAFF.

This clone was picked up a small number of times. The chain joins TRBV6-5 to TRBJ1-6; D unclear. V lost 1 base to trimming and J lost 6 bases, with 4 bases between them. The germline V gene has CDR1 MNHEY and CDR2 SVGAGI. The CDR3 runs to 13 residues. CDR3 loop: CASSYYRNSPLHF. The CDR3 coding sequence is TGTGCCAGCAGTTACTATCGTAATTCACCCCTCCACTTT.

V gene TRBV7-8 combines with J gene TRBJ2-1, with D possibly matching TRBD2 (5 bases). Trimming removed 4 bases from V and 0 bases from J, with 10 bases in between. The CDR3 sequence is 15 residues long. Germline values: CDR1 SGHVS, CDR2 FQNEAQ. The CDR3 coding sequence is TGTGCCAGCAGCTATGAGCGGAGCTCCTACAATGAGCAGTTCTTC. It translates to CASSYERSSYNEQFF.

This clone came up a few times. The V and J genes are TRBV5-1 and TRBJ1-1, with 8 bases matching TRBD1. Trimming took 0 bases from V and 4 from J; bases not matched to a gene: 8. The CDR3 length is 16 residues. The germline V gene encodes CDR1 SGHRS and CDR2 YFSETQ. The DNA for the CDR3 is TGCGCCAGCAGCTTGGCCGACACTACAGGGGGCACTGAAGCTTTCTTT. This codes for CASSLADTTGGTEAFF.

The V call is TRBV11-2, the J call TRBJ2-7; no clear D gene. The V gene lost 3 bases and the J gene lost 0 bases, with 3 bases spanning the gap. The CDR3 is 12 amino acids. Looked up from germline, CDR1 is SGHAT and CDR2 is FQNNGV. The DNA for the CDR3 is TGTGCCAGCAGCTTCCTCTCCTACGAGCAGTACTTC. Translation gives CASSFLSYEQYF.